Below, 5 T cell receptor beta chains from the same sample are listed, as sequenced in a study of cytomegalovirus exposure and HLA in healthy donors. Vbeta (60) and Jbeta (13) primers were used in the PCR. Produced via immunoSEQ multiplex PCR; TCRdb's table is partial and in-frame only. The repertoire holds 200,000 or so clones, with 80% to 85% as singletons. Sequenced sample: PBMCs. The receptors were sampled from a woman aged 50 to 60 in good health and CMV-seropositive.

This clone was counted between two and nine times. The genes are TRBV5-1 and TRBJ1-4, with TRBD1 matching 7 bases. Germline V CDR1 and CDR2: SGHRS, YFSETQ. The CDR3 covers 13 residues. Losses at the gene ends were 4 bases for V and 14 bases for J; bases not matched to a gene: 11. The CDR3 region has the DNA TGCGCCAGCAGCCCAAACCGGGACAGATCGCTGTTTTTT. Its translation is CASSPNRDRSLFF.

On this clone itself: The same CDR3 also results from other DNA sequences found in this sample. The V gene is TRBV5-1, the J gene TRBJ2-7, with 10 positions matching TRBD2. The CDR3 runs 15 residues. Germline V gives CDR1 SGHRS, CDR2 YFSETQ. Trimming took 0 bases from V and 3 from J; bases not matched to a gene: 3. The CDR3 region has the DNA TGCGCCAGCAGCTTGGTGGCTAGCGGGAGCTACGAGCAGTACTTC. Encoded protein: CASSLVASGSYEQYF. Drawing the rest from reference TRBV5-1 and TRBJ2-7, the complete variable domain is KAGVTQTPRYLIKTRGQQVTLSCSPISGHRSVSWYQQTPGQGLQFLFEYFSETQRNKGNFPGRFSGRQFSNSRSEMNVSTLELGDSALYLCASSLVASGSYEQYFGPGTRLTVT.

This sequence joins TRBV6-1 and TRBJ2-5, with 9 bases aligning to TRBD1. TRBJ2-7 matches the DNA end more closely, so the J call is doubtful. The germline V gene has CDR1 MNHNS and CDR2 SASEGT. This CDR3 has 14 residues. CDR3 protein: CASSEWDRVGEQYF. For the CDR3, the DNA is TGTGCCAGCAGTGAATGGGACAGGGTAGGCGAGCAGTACTTC.

The rearrangement uses TRBV7-9 and TRBJ2-1; 12 bases line up with TRBD2. The length of the CDR3 is 17 residues. Losses at the gene ends were 5 bases for V and 2 bases for J; bases not matched to a gene: 7. Germline CDR1 SEHNR, CDR2 FQNEAQ (reference sequence). The DNA for the CDR3 is TGTGCCAGCAGCGCACGGACTAGCGGGATAACCTACAATGAGCAGTTCTTC. As protein: CASSARTSGITYNEQFF.

This chain connects TRBV6-5 to TRBJ1-3, with 8 bases lining up with TRBD1. V trimming: 6 bases; J trimming: 4 bases; junction bases outside the gene matches: 5. This CDR3 has 14 amino acids. Germline V gene lookup returns CDR1 MNHEY and CDR2 SVGAGI. The CDR3 nucleotides are TGTGCCAGCAGACCCACAGGGGGAGGAAACACCATATATTTT. This sequence encodes CASRPTGGGNTIYF.